One sample yielded the 21 T cell receptor beta chains listed below, sequenced in a study of T-cell memory formation after mild COVID-19. One entry per CDR3 protein results from TCRdb running MiXCR on the 5' RACE reads. In the table there are 350,000 or so distinct CDR3 sequences, approximately 12% of which are singletons. The sequenced sample was PBMCs or a T cell subset sorted from them (not recorded which). Receptors originate from a man younger than 30 who had mild COVID-19 (a few samples of this study predate the infection). Cell type and time point are not known.

This clonotype was counted between two and nine times. The V gene is TRBV7-8, the J gene TRBJ2-3; 11 bases line up with TRBD2. This CDR3 contains 16 residues. CDR1 SGHVS and CDR2 FQNEAQ come from the germline V gene. The J segment lost 4 bases and the V segment lost 3 bases, leaving 6 bases of the junction unmatched. CDR3 coding DNA: TGTGCCAGCAGCTTCCTAGCGGGGGGTGGGCCAGATACGCAGTATTTT. This translates into CASSFLAGGGPDTQYF.

This clonotype turned up a few times. J is TRBJ2-5 and V is TRBV7-9; 11 bases match TRBD2. The CDR3 has 15 amino acids. Losses at the gene ends were 4 bases for V and 9 bases for J; bases not matched to a gene: 10. The germline CDR1 and CDR2 sequences are SEHNR and FQNEAQ (reference sequence). The CDR3 here is CASSSPGLAAPSQYF. CDR3 in DNA: TGTGCCAGCAGCTCTCCGGGACTAGCGGCCCCTTCCCAGTACTTC.

The gene calls are TRBV6-5 and TRBJ1-5; D gene ambiguous. CDR1 MNHEY and CDR2 SVGAGI come from the germline V gene. Trimming cost V 6 bases and J 5 bases, with 8 bases left between them. There are 12 residues in the CDR3. CDR3 region: CASRTGYQPQHF. The CDR3 DNA reads as TGTGCCAGCAGGACCGGATATCAGCCCCAGCATTTT.

The rearrangement uses TRBV4-1 and TRBJ2-7; D tentatively reads TRBD1 or TRBD2 (5 bases each). This CDR3 has 15 amino acids. V gave up 0 bases and J gave up 2 bases, with 11 bases separating them. Germline V gives CDR1 MGHRA, CDR2 YSYEKL. CDR3 protein: CASSQESRGPYEQYF. The CDR3 coding sequence is TGCGCCAGCAGCCAAGAAAGTCGGGGCCCCTACGAGCAGTACTTC.

This clonotype was counted between two and nine times. The rearrangement links TRBV12-3 or TRBV12-4 to TRBJ2-3; possibly TRBD2 for D (6 bases). The CDR3 is made up of 15 amino acids. V lost 6 bases and J 4 bases, leaving 17 bases between the germline ends. CDR3 sequence reads: CASSRDGGGSDTQYF. CDR3 coding DNA: TGTGCCAGCAGCCGAGACGGGGGAGGATCAGATACGCAGTATTTT.

There are a few counts of this clonotype. The CDR3 sequence is CASSFDLDTQYF. In nucleotides, the CDR3 is TGTGCCAGCAGCTTCGATTTAGATACGCAGTATTTT. The chain carries TRBV7-2 and TRBJ2-3; D is unresolved. The germline V gene encodes CDR1 SGHTA and CDR2 FQGNSA. This CDR3 region has 12 residues. The germline V and J ends were trimmed by 3 bases and 5 bases, with 6 bases remaining between them.

This clonotype appeared a few times. The rearrangement uses TRBV29-1 and TRBJ1-2, with 8 positions matching TRBD1. The CDR3 contains 13 residues. Looked up from germline, CDR1 is SQVTM and CDR2 is ANQGSEA. With V trimmed by 7 bases and J by 6 bases, 10 bases remained unmatched. The CDR3 region has the DNA TGCAGCGATTTGACAGGGGTTTTAGATGGCTACACCTTC. Translation gives CSDLTGVLDGYTF.

The chain is built from TRBV24-1 and TRBJ2-4; either TRBD1 or TRBD2 may fit D (5 bases each). The CDR3 consists of 13 residues. Germline CDR1 reads KGHDR; CDR2 reads SFDVKD. Deletions cut 1 base from V and 13 bases from J, with 13 bases between. The DNA for the CDR3 is TGTGCCACCAGTGATTTCTTTTCGGGACCGCAGTACTTC. It encodes CATSDFFSGPQYF.

The chain employs TRBV7-2 and TRBJ2-3, with D maybe TRBD1 (5 bases). V lost 1 base and J 3 bases, leaving 14 bases between the germline ends. This CDR3 contains 16 residues. Germline V gene lookup returns CDR1 SGHTA and CDR2 FQGNSA. CDR3 in DNA: TGTGCCAGCAGCTTAGGGGTAGGGGTTGGTACAGATACGCAGTATTTT. Translated, it gives CASSLGVGVGTDTQYF.

There are many counts of this clonotype. This rearrangement joins TRBV20-1 to TRBJ2-7; the D gene is possibly TRBD2 (5 bases). CDR3 length: 14 residues. Germline V gene sequence: CDR1 DFQATT, CDR2 SNEGSKA (reference sequence). The V and J ends lost 3 bases and 2 bases respectively, with 14 bases between them. The CDR3 is CSARGDINPYEQYF. In nucleotides, the CDR3 is TGCAGTGCTAGGGGAGACATCAACCCCTACGAGCAGTACTTC.

In this sample, this clonotype turned up a few times. The rearrangement uses TRBV23-1 and TRBJ2-3; D remains ambiguous. TRBV23-1 is classed as an ORF, of uncertain function. The CDR3 loop spans 14 amino acids. Trimming removed 4 bases at V and 6 bases at J, with 14 bases between. The CDR3 DNA sequence: TGCGCCAGCAGTCTGCCCAGACGGGCGGATACGCAGTATTTT. Translating it yields CASSLPRRADTQYF.

The gene calls are TRBV9 and TRBJ2-7; D is perhaps TRBD1 (6 bases). The CDR3 extends over 14 amino acids. Germline V gene sequence: CDR1 SGDLS, CDR2 YYNGEE. The ends were cut back, 7 bases at V and 2 bases at J, with 16 bases in the middle. This chain's CDR3 is CASPPLWGPYEQYV. CDR3 in DNA: TGTGCCAGCCCCCCTTTGTGGGGGCCCTACGAGCAGTACGTC.

This clonotype was picked up a small number of times. V gene TRBV11-2 combines with J gene TRBJ2-1, with a weak D call TRBD1 (6 bases). The CDR3 consists of 16 residues. V lost 2 bases and J 2 bases, leaving 13 bases between the germline ends. Germline V gene data show CDR1 as SGHAT and CDR2 as FQNNGV. CDR3: CASSLPYRETYNEQFF. DNA for the CDR3: TGTGCCAGCAGCTTACCATACAGGGAGACCTACAATGAGCAGTTCTTC.

The chain employs TRBV5-5 and TRBJ2-2, with D tentatively TRBD2 (5 bases). V gave up 1 base and J gave up 3 bases, with 10 bases separating them. This CDR3 has 15 amino acids. Germline V gives CDR1 SGHKS, CDR2 YYEKEE (reference sequence). The CDR3 nucleotides are TGTGCCAGCAGCTTGAGGAGGACGTACACCGGGGAGCTGTTTTTT. Protein product: CASSLRRTYTGELFF.

The chain is built from TRBV15 and TRBJ2-4; a possible D gene is TRBD2 (5 bases). Trimming shortened V by 4 bases and J by 0 bases, and 22 bases separated the two germline ends. This CDR3 has 19 amino acids. Germline values: CDR1 LNHNV, CDR2 YYDKDF (reference sequence). The DNA of the CDR3 is TGTGCCACCAGCAAAAGAGGAGCCACCTCTAGCCTAGCCAAAAACATTCAGTACTTC. Amino acid sequence: CATSKRGATSSLAKNIQYF.

This chain joins TRBV20-1 and TRBJ2-3, with 7 positions matching TRBD2. Germline V gene lookup returns CDR1 DFQATT and CDR2 SNEGSKA (reference sequence). CDR3 length: 19 residues. Trimming took 0 bases from V and 2 from J; bases not matched to a gene: 17. In nucleotides, the CDR3 is TGCAGTGCTAGAGATCGTCCTTTGCGGGGGTCCCCCCTCACAGATACGCAGTATTTT. The encoded protein is CSARDRPLRGSPLTDTQYF.

This clonotype appeared many times. V and J are TRBV5-1 and TRBJ1-1, with D perhaps matching TRBD1 (5 bases). This CDR3 has 14 amino acids. Germline CDR1 is SGHRS and CDR2 is YFSETQ. Between the trimmed V and J ends, which lost 2 bases and 4 bases, there was a span of 12 bases. CDR3 DNA sequence: TGCGCCAGCAGCTTCCTACGCGGGGGCACTGAAGCTTTCTTT. It is translated as CASSFLRGGTEAFF.

The table lists this clonotype with a few counts. The V call is TRBV7-2, the J call TRBJ1-3; D is possibly TRBD1 (5 bases). The germline V and J ends were trimmed by 3 bases and 8 bases, with 14 bases remaining between them. Per germline, CDR1 SGHTA and CDR2 FQGNSA. The CDR3 spans 14 residues. The DNA of the CDR3 is TGTGCCAGCAGCTTGGGACTGGGTGGGGACACCATATATTTT. Translated, it gives CASSLGLGGDTIYF.

Ten or more counts support this clonotype. This chain connects TRBV7-9 to TRBJ2-1, with a tentative D call TRBD1 (6 bases). CDR3 length equals 17 residues. Deletions cut 3 bases from V and 4 bases from J, with 19 bases between. The germline CDR1 and CDR2 sequences are SEHNR and FQNEAQ (reference sequence). The DNA of the CDR3 is TGTGCCAGCAGCTTGACAGGAAGGCCAGGCGGGTACAATGAGCAGTTCTTC. This sequence encodes CASSLTGRPGGYNEQFF.

This clonotype was recorded many times. The J gene is TRBJ1-1, the V gene TRBV5-1; TRBD1 matches 9 bases. Germline assignment: CDR1 SGHRS and CDR2 YFSETQ. The CDR3 is made up of 14 amino acids. The trim removed 2 bases at V and 4 bases at J, leaving 3 bases unmatched. CDR3 nucleotides: TGCGCCAGCAGCTTACAGGGGGCGGGCACTGAAGCTTTCTTT. This encodes CASSLQGAGTEAFF.

This clonotype was counted a few times. The chain recombines TRBV24-1 with TRBJ2-7; 9 positions match TRBD1. The CDR3 runs to 16 residues. Germline CDR1 is KGHDR and CDR2 is SFDVKD. After removal of 5 bases from V and 5 bases from J, the junction contained 12 bases not matched to a gene. The CDR3 loop is CATSVPDRGQCNEQYV. In DNA, the CDR3 is TGTGCCACCAGTGTCCCGGACAGGGGCCAATGTAACGAGCAGTACGTC.